This TCR beta chain was recorded in a study of shared clonotypes between healthy human individuals. Turning to this clone: Its antigen is as yet unknown.

J lost 3 bases, V lost 7 bases, and 10 bases had no gene match. The CDR3 has 15 residues. The V gene's germline CDR1 is LNHDA and CDR2 SQIVND (reference sequence). Sequencing used immunoSEQ multiplex PCR; TCRdb keeps in-frame clones, though not all of them. Of about 1 million clones listed, about 75% are singletons. Study results and limitations: Memory subsets had estimated richness that was generally smaller than that of naive subsets.

The chain employs TRBV19 and TRBJ2-7; 9 bases are shared with TRBD1. This receptor was identified in a man aged 18 to 30 in good health. Sequences were obtained from memory CD4+ T cells sorted from blood. Subset given: CD45RA-negative fraction. The CDR3 region has the DNA TGTGCCAGTAACTCCATGACAGGGGGGTTCTACGAGCAGTACTTC. Its translation: CASNSMTGGFYEQYF. Based on the CDR3 plus reference TRBV19 and TRBJ2-7, the full variable domain is DGGITQSPKYLFRKEGQNVTLSCEQNLNHDAMYWYRQDPGQGLRLIYYSQIVNDFQKGDIAEGYSVSREKKESFPLTVTSAQKNPTAFYLCASNSMTGGFYEQYFGPGTRLTVT.